The TCR beta chain described here comes from a study of blood T cell repertoires in COVID-19. Study-wide background: From T cells, B-cell-depleted T cells, or PBMCs came the material, which was cDNA or gDNA.

Patients from Seattle were sampled longitudinally, starting during active infection. The germline V and J ends were trimmed by 7 bases and 6 bases, with 7 bases remaining between them. Germline-derived CDR1 and CDR2 are ENHRY and SYGVKD. There are 11 residues in the CDR3. Repertoires were generated with immunoSEQ multiplex PCR, while TCRdb's copy carries only in-frame clones and drops some. The table records just over 250,000 clones, 88% of them present only once. This chain connects TRBV10-3 to TRBJ2-1; D is unresolved. The TCR sequence derives from a woman in her seventies with COVID-19, enrolled during active disease. Material: peripheral blood. The CDR3 loop is CAIKASNEQFF. For the CDR3, the DNA is TGTGCCATCAAAGCCTCCAATGAGCAGTTCTTC.